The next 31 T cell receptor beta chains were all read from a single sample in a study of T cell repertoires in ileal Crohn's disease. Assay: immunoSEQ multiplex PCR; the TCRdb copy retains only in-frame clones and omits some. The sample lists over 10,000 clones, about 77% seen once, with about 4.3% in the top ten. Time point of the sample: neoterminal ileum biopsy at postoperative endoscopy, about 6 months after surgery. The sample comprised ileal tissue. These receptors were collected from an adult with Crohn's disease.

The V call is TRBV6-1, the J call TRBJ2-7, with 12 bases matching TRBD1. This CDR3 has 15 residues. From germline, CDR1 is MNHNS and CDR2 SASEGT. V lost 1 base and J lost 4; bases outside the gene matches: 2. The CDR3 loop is CASSEEGQGAYEQYF. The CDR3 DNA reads TGTGCCAGCAGTGAAGAGGGACAGGGGGCTTACGAGCAGTACTTC.

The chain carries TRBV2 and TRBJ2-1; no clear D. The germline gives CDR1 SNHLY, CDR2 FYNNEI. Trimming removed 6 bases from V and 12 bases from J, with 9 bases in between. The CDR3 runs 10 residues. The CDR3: CASRPVRQFF. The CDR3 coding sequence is TGTGCCAGCAGACCGGTAAGGCAGTTCTTC.

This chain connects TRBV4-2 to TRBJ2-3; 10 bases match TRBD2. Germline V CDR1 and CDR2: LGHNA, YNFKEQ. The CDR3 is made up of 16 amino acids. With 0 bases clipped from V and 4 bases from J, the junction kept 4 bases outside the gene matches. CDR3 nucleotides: TGTGCCAGCAGCCAAGAATCCAGCGGGGGGGCAGATACGCAGTATTTT. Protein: CASSQESSGGADTQYF.

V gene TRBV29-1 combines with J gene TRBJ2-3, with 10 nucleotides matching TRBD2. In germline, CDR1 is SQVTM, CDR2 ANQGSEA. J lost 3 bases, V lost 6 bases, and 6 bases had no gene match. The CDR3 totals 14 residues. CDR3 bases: TGCAGCGTGAAACTAGCGGGAAGAACAGATACGCAGTATTTT. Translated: CSVKLAGRTDTQYF.

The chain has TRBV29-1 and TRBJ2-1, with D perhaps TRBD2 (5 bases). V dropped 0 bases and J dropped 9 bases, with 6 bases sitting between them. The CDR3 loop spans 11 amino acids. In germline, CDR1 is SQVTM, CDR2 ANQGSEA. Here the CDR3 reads CSVEDLAEQFF. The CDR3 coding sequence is TGCAGCGTTGAAGATCTAGCTGAGCAGTTCTTC.

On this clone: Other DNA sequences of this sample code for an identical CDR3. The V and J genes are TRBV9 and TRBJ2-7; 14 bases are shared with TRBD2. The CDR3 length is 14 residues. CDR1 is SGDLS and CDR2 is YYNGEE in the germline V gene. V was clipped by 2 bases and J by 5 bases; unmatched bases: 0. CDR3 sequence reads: CASSVGLAGDEQYF. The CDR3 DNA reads TGTGCCAGCAGCGTGGGACTAGCGGGGGACGAGCAGTACTTC.

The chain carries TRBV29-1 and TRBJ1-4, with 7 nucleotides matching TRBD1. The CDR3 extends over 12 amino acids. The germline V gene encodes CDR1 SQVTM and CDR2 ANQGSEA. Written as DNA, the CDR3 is TGCGACTCGACAGGGCGGTCTGAAAAACTGTTTTTT. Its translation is CDSTGRSEKLFF.

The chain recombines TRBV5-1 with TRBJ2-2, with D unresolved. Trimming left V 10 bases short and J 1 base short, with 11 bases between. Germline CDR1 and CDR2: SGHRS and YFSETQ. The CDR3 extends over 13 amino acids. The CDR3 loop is CAARSLNTGELFF. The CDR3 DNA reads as TGCGCCGCACGGAGCCTGAACACCGGGGAGCTGTTTTTT.

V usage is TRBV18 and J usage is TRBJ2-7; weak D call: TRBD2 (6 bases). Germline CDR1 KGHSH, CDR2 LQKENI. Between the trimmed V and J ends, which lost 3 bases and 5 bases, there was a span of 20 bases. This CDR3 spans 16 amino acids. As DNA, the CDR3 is TGTGCCAGCTCACCGAGGATTGGAGGGACTGGGGACGAGCAGTACTTC. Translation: CASSPRIGGTGDEQYF.

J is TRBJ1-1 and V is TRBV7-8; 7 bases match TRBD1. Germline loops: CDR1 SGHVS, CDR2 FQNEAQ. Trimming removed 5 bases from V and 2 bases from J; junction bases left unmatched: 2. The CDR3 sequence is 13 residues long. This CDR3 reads CASSGTANTEAFF. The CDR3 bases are TGTGCCAGCAGCGGGACAGCAAACACTGAAGCTTTCTTT.

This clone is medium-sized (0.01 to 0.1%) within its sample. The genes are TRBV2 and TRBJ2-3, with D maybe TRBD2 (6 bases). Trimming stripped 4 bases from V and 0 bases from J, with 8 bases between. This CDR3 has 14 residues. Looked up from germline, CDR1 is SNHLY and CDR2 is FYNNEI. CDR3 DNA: TGTGCCAGCAGTGGACTAGGCAGCACAGATACGCAGTATTTT. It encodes CASSGLGSTDTQYF.

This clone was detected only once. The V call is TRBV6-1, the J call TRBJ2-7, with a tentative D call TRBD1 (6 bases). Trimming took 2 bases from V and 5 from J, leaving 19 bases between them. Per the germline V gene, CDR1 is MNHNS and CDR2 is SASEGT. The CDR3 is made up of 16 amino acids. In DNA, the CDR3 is TGTGCCAGCAGTGAAAGTGTTGAGGGACATCACGACGAGCAGTACTTC. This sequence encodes CASSESVEGHHDEQYF.

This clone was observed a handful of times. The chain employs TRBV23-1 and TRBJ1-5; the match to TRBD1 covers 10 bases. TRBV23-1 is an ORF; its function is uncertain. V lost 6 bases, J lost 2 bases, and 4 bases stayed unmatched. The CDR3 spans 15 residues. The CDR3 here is CASRPGTGGNQPQHF. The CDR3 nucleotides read TGCGCCAGCAGACCCGGGACAGGGGGCAATCAGCCCCAGCATTTT.

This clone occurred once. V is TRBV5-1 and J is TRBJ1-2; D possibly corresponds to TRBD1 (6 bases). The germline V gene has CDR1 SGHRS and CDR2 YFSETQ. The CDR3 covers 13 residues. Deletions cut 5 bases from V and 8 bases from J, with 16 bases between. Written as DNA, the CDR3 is TGCGCCAGCAGTCCGGACAGCCGAGGGGGCTACACCTTC. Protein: CASSPDSRGGYTF.

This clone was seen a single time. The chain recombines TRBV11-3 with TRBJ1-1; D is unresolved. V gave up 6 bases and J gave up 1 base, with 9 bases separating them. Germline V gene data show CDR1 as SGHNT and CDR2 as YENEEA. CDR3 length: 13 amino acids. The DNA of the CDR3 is TGTGCCAGCAGTCTTACCGGGAACACTGAAGCTTTCTTT. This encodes CASSLTGNTEAFF.

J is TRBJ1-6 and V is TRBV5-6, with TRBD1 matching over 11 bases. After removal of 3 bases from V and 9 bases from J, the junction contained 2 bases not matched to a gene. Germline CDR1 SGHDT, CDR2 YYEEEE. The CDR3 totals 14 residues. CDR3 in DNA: TGTGCCAGCAGCTCCGGACAGGGGGCTTCACCCCTCCACTTT. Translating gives CASSSGQGASPLHF.

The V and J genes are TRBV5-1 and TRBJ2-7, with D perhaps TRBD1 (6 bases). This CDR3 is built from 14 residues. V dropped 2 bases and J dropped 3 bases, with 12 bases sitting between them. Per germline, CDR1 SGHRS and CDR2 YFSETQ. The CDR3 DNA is TGCGCCAGCAGCTTCTCGGACAGCCTCTACGAGCAGTACTTC. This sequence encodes CASSFSDSLYEQYF.

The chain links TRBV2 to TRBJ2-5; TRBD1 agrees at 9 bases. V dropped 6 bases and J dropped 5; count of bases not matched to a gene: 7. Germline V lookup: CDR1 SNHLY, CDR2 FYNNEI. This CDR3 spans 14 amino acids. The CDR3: CASSVQGARETQYF. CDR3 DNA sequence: TGTGCCAGCAGCGTACAGGGGGCTAGGGAGACCCAGTACTTC.

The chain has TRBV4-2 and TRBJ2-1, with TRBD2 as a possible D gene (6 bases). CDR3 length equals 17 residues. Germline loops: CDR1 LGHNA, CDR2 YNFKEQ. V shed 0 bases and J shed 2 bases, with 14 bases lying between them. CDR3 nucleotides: TGTGCCAGCAGCCAAGATCGGGCTAGCGCCACCTACAATGAGCAGTTCTTC. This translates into CASSQDRASATYNEQFF.

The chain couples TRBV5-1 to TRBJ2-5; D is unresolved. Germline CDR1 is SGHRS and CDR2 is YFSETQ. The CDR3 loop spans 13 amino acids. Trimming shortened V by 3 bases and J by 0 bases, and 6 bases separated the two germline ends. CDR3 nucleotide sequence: TGCGCCAGCAGCTCCCAGTACCAAGAGACCCAGTACTTC. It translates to CASSSQYQETQYF.

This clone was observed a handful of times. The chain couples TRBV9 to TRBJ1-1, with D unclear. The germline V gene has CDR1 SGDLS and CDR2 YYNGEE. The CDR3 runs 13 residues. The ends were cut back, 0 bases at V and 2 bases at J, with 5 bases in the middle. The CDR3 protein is CASSVVLNTEAFF. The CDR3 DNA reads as TGTGCCAGCAGCGTAGTCCTCAACACTGAAGCTTTCTTT. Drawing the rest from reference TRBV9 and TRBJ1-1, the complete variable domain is DSGVTQTPKHLITATGQRVTLRCSPRSGDLSVYWYQQSLDQGLQFLIQYYNGEERAKGNILERFSAQQFPDLHSELNLSSLELGDSALYFCASSVVLNTEAFFGQGTRLTVV.

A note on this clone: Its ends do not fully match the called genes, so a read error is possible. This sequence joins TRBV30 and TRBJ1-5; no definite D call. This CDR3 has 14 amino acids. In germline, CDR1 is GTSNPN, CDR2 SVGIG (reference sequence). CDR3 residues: CAWSVLGSTQPQHF. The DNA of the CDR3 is TGTGCCTGGAGTGTACTAGGAAGCACTCAGCCCCAGCATTTT.

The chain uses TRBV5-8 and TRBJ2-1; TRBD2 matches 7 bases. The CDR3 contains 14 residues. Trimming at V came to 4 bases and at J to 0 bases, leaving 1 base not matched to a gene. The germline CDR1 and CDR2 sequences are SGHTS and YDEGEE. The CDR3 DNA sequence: TGTGCCAGCAGCCGACTAGCCTCCTACAATGAGCAGTTCTTC. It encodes CASSRLASYNEQFF.

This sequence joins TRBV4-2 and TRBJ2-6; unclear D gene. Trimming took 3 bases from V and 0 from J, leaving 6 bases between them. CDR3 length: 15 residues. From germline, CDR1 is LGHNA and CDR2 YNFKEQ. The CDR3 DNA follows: TGTGCCAGCAGCCAGGAGAGCTCTGGGGCCAACGTCCTGACTTTC. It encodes CASSQESSGANVLTF.

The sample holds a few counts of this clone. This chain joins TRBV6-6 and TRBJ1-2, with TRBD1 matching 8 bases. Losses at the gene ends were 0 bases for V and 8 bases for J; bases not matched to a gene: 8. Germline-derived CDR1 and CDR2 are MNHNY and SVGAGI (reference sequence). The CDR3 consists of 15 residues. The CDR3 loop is CASSYSPGGAGGYTF. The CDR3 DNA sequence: TGTGCCAGCAGTTACTCCCCAGGGGGCGCGGGAGGCTACACCTTC.

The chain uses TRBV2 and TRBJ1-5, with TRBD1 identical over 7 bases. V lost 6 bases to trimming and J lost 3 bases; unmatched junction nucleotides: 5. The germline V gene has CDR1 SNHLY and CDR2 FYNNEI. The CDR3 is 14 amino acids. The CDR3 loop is CASSRDSINQPQHF. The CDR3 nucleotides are TGTGCCAGCAGCAGGGACAGCATCAATCAGCCCCAGCATTTT.

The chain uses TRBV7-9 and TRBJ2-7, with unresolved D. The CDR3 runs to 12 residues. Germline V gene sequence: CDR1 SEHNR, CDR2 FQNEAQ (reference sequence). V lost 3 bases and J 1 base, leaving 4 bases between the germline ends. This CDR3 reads CASSFSSYEQYF. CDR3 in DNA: TGTGCCAGCAGCTTCTCTTCCTACGAGCAGTACTTC.

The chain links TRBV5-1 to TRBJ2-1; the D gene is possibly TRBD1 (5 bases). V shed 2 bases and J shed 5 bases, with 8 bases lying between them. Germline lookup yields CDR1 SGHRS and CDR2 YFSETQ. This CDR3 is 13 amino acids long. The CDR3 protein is CASSLQAHNEQFF. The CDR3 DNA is TGCGCCAGCAGCTTACAGGCTCACAATGAGCAGTTCTTC.

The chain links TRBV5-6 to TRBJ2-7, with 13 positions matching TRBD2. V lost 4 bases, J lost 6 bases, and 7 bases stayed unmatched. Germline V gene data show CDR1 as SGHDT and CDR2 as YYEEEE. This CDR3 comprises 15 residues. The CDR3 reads CASSVGLAGVGEQYF. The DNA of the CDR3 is TGTGCCAGCAGCGTAGGACTAGCGGGAGTTGGCGAGCAGTACTTC.

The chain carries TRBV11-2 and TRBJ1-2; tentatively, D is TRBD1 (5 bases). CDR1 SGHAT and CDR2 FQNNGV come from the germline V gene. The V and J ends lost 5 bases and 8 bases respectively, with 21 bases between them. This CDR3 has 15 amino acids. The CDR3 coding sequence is TGTGCCAGCAGCCCCATTGGTCGGGGGGAGATCGGCTACACCTTC. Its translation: CASSPIGRGEIGYTF.

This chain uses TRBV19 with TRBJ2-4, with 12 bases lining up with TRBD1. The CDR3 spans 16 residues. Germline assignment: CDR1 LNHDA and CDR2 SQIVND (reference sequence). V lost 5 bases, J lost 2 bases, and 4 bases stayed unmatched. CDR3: CASSEGTGGTKNIQYF. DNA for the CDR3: TGTGCCAGTAGTGAGGGGACAGGGGGCACCAAAAACATTCAGTACTTC.